This T cell receptor beta chain was profiled in a study of T-cell memory formation after mild COVID-19. Study-wide background: Largely, the TCR clusters proved donor specific. Study conclusions and caveats: Of the contracting clones, CD4+ ones lay mainly in CM and EM, and CD8+ ones in EMRA. A subset of responding clones appeared in pre-infection memory, suggesting cross-reactive memory joined.

TCRdb used MiXCR to reprocess the 5' RACE reads, holding one entry per CDR3 protein. The data contain some 48,000 distinct CDR3 sequences, 10% to 15% of them seen just once; the ten biggest clones take up approximately 23%. A word on this clonotype: Antigen specificity is unknown.

Germline CDR1 SGHVS, CDR2 FNYEAQ. The CDR3 has 15 amino acids. Trimming shortened V by 4 bases and J by 4 bases, and 16 bases separated the two germline ends. This receptor was identified in a man aged 18 to 35 who had mild COVID-19 (a few samples of this study predate the infection). Cell type and time point are not known. The chain joins TRBV7-6 to TRBJ1-1; a weak D match, TRBD1 (5 bases). Sequencing was performed on PBMCs or a T cell subset sorted from them (not recorded which). The CDR3 DNA reads as TGTGCCAGCAGCTCCCAACCCGGGACGACCACTGAAGCTTTCTTT. Its protein is CASSSQPGTTTEAFF.